The 3 T cell receptor beta chains reported below all come from one sample, sequenced in a study of T cell responses to AZD1222 COVID-19 vaccine (dated by TCRdb to the early 2020s). The time point label on this specimen signifies: baseline before first vaccination. The sample's treatment or condition, from its label and the paper: meningococcal conjugate vaccine given as trial control. The library was made by the immunoSEQ multiplex PCR assay. TCRdb's version of the immuneACCESS table is confined to in-frame rearrangements and falls short of the full clone set. An unresolved V gene accounts for under half of the shortfall where checked; the remainder is of unknown origin. In all, the sample holds about 100,000 clones, and approximately 90% of those were seen once. About 3.3% of the sample is in the top ten clones. This material consisted of peripheral blood, taken on day 0 of MenACWY control vaccination. The receptor source for this set is an adult in good health.

This rearrangement joins TRBV19 to TRBJ1-2; TRBD1 might be the D (6 bases). Germline lookup yields CDR1 LNHDA and CDR2 SQIVND (reference sequence). Deletions cut 7 bases from V and 3 bases from J, with 18 bases between. The CDR3 spans 15 residues. The CDR3 loop reads CASTPPGGTHYGYTF. The CDR3 DNA is TGTGCCAGTACTCCCCCGGGGGGCACCCACTATGGCTACACCTTC.

This clone was seen just once. This chain links TRBV11-2 with TRBJ1-4; 7 bases align to TRBD1. Trimming removed 3 bases from V and 2 bases from J; junction bases left unmatched: 3. The CDR3 spans 15 residues. In germline, CDR1 is SGHAT, CDR2 FQNNGV. The CDR3: CASSLGTATNEKLFF. As DNA, the CDR3 is TGTGCCAGCAGCTTGGGGACAGCCACTAATGAAAAACTGTTTTTT.

CDR3 bases: TGTGCCAGCAGTTTGATCGAGACACACAAAAACATTCAGTACTTC. It yields the protein CASSLIETHKNIQYF. The chain couples TRBV27 to TRBJ2-4; D unresolved. The CDR3 is 15 residues long. Germline loops: CDR1 MNHEY, CDR2 SMNVEV (reference sequence). V shed 3 bases and J shed 3 bases, with 12 bases lying between them.